A selection of T cell receptor beta chains follows, all from one sample in a study of T cells in Graves' hyperthyroidism and ophthalmopathy. MiXCR was run by TCRdb on the multiplex PCR reads, yielding one entry per CDR3 protein. Altogether around 250,000 distinct CDR3 sequences are present, 13% to 15% being singletons, with the ten largest covering approximately 12%. The sequenced material came from blood. All receptors derive from a woman aged 40 to 50 with Graves' hyperthyroidism that later progressed to Graves' ophthalmopathy. The CDR3 runs from the conserved cysteine through the conserved F or W. Fields, in order: J gene, V gene, D gene, clone size, CDR3 DNA, CDR3 protein. A D gene is named only where the DNA matches it firmly. Clone sizes are given selectively: once, few, many, or a class where the clone is expanded.

j_call: TRBJ2-7; v_call: TRBV7-9; d_call: TRBD1; clone_size: many; cdr3_nt: TGTGCCAGCAGCGATAGACAGGGACCCCACTACGAGCAGTACTTC; cdr3_aa: CASSDRQGPHYEQYF
j_call: TRBJ1-4; v_call: TRBV10-2; d_call: TRBD1; clone_size: many; cdr3_nt: TGCGCCAGCAGTGACGAGACAGGGTGGAATGAAAAACTGTTTTTT; cdr3_aa: CASSDETGWNEKLFF
j_call: TRBJ1-2; v_call: TRBV25-1; d_call: -; clone_size: many; cdr3_nt: TGTGCCAGCAGTGAAAACCCTGGGGTCTATGGCTACACCTTC; cdr3_aa: CASSENPGVYGYTF
j_call: TRBJ2-1; v_call: TRBV9; d_call: -; clone_size: few; cdr3_nt: TGTGCCAGCAGCGCCGTCCGGGGGTCTGGTGAGCAGTTCTTC; cdr3_aa: CASSAVRGSGEQFF
j_call: TRBJ2-5; v_call: TRBV12-3/TRBV12-4; d_call: -; clone_size: few; cdr3_nt: TGTGCCAGCAGTTTATCGCCCCCTGGGGAGACCCAGTACTTC; cdr3_aa: CASSLSPPGETQYF
j_call: TRBJ2-2; v_call: TRBV20-1; d_call: -; clone_size: many; cdr3_nt: TGCAGTGCTAGAGTGTTGCGGGATGCGAACACCGGGGAGCTGTTTTTT; cdr3_aa: CSARVLRDANTGELFF
j_call: TRBJ2-1; v_call: TRBV11-2; d_call: TRBD2; clone_size: many; cdr3_nt: TGTGCCAGCAGCTTAGGGGGGGGTTTCGGGCAGTTCTTC; cdr3_aa: CASSLGGGFGQFF
j_call: TRBJ2-5; v_call: TRBV2; d_call: TRBD2; clone_size: many; cdr3_nt: TGTGCCAGCAGCGAGGGACTAGCGGACAACAATCCGTACCAAGAGACCCAGTACTTC; cdr3_aa: CASSEGLADNNPYQETQYF
j_call: TRBJ2-7; v_call: TRBV5-6; d_call: -; clone_size: few; cdr3_nt: TGTGCCAGCAGCCGTCGGCAGGGTGACAACGAGCAGTACTTC; cdr3_aa: CASSRRQGDNEQYF
j_call: TRBJ1-5; v_call: TRBV29-1; d_call: -; clone_size: many; cdr3_nt: TGCAGCGCCGGCGACCCTAGAGGCAATCAGCCCCAGCATTTT; cdr3_aa: CSAGDPRGNQPQHF
j_call: TRBJ2-1; v_call: TRBV10-3; d_call: TRBD2; clone_size: -; cdr3_nt: TGTGCCATCAGTGAACATAGCGGGAGGCACAATGAGCAGTTCTTC; cdr3_aa: CAISEHSGRHNEQFF
j_call: TRBJ1-1; v_call: TRBV3-1; d_call: -; clone_size: many; cdr3_nt: TGTGCCAGCAGCCAACACGGCTATGAAGCTTTCTTT; cdr3_aa: CASSQHGYEAFF
j_call: TRBJ1-2; v_call: TRBV28; d_call: TRBD1; clone_size: many; cdr3_nt: TGTGCCAGCAGTCCATTCCGGGACAGATACTATGGCTACACCTTC; cdr3_aa: CASSPFRDRYYGYTF
j_call: TRBJ1-5; v_call: TRBV5-6; d_call: -; clone_size: many; cdr3_nt: TGTGCCAGCAGCTCCAGGGGACATCAGCCCCAGCATTTT; cdr3_aa: CASSSRGHQPQHF
j_call: TRBJ2-3; v_call: TRBV7-9; d_call: -; clone_size: many; cdr3_nt: TGTGCCAGCAGCTTAGCCCGGGAGTTCCCCACAGATACGCAGTATTTT; cdr3_aa: CASSLAREFPTDTQYF
j_call: TRBJ1-4; v_call: TRBV3-1; d_call: TRBD1; clone_size: -; cdr3_nt: TGTGCCAGCAGCCGGGGGACAGCTAAGGAAAAACTGTTTTTT; cdr3_aa: CASSRGTAKEKLFF
j_call: TRBJ2-7; v_call: TRBV29-1; d_call: -; clone_size: many; cdr3_nt: TGCAGCGTCGGAGAATACTCCTACGAGCAGTACTTC; cdr3_aa: CSVGEYSYEQYF
j_call: TRBJ2-7; v_call: TRBV5-1; d_call: -; clone_size: many; cdr3_nt: TGCGCCAGCAGCCCGGTCAGGGAGGTATGGGAGCAGTACTTC; cdr3_aa: CASSPVREVWEQYF
j_call: TRBJ2-3; v_call: TRBV6-1; d_call: -; clone_size: -; cdr3_nt: TGTGCCAGCAGTCCCACAATGTCAGGGGCCCTTACGCAGTATTTT; cdr3_aa: CASSPTMSGALTQYF
j_call: TRBJ2-5; v_call: TRBV12-3/TRBV12-4; d_call: -; clone_size: many; cdr3_nt: TGTGCCAGCAGTCCCCGGGACGTAGGTTCGGAGACCCAGTACTTC; cdr3_aa: CASSPRDVGSETQYF
j_call: TRBJ2-3; v_call: TRBV6-2/TRBV6-3; d_call: -; clone_size: many; cdr3_nt: TGTGCCAGCACCGGGTCGGGGGCGACAGATACGCAGTATTTT; cdr3_aa: CASTGSGATDTQYF
j_call: TRBJ1-2; v_call: TRBV6-1; d_call: TRBD1; clone_size: many; cdr3_nt: TGTGCCAGCAGTGCACAATGGGACAGGGAAAGCTACACCTTC; cdr3_aa: CASSAQWDRESYTF
j_call: TRBJ2-7; v_call: TRBV6-2/TRBV6-3; d_call: -; clone_size: many; cdr3_nt: TGTGCCAGCAGTCGACCGATAGACAGGCTCGGAGAGCAGTACTTC; cdr3_aa: CASSRPIDRLGEQYF
j_call: TRBJ1-6; v_call: TRBV28; d_call: -; clone_size: few; cdr3_nt: TGTGCCAGCAGTTCCAACCGGGACTCCCATAATTCACCCCTCCACTTT; cdr3_aa: CASSSNRDSHNSPLHF
j_call: TRBJ2-1; v_call: TRBV28; d_call: TRBD2; clone_size: many; cdr3_nt: TGTGCCAGCAGGGGGGGATTTTGGGCTAGCGGGAGCCCGCGGCATGAGCAGTTCTTC; cdr3_aa: CASRGGFWASGSPRHEQFF
j_call: TRBJ1-3; v_call: TRBV30; d_call: -; clone_size: few; cdr3_nt: TGTGCCTGGAGTAGGCAGAGCTCTGGAAACACCATATATTTT; cdr3_aa: CAWSRQSSGNTIYF
j_call: TRBJ1-4; v_call: TRBV3-1; d_call: -; clone_size: -; cdr3_nt: TGTGCCAGCAGCCCCACACCCCAGGCAACTAATGAAAAACTGTTTTTT; cdr3_aa: CASSPTPQATNEKLFF
j_call: TRBJ1-6; v_call: TRBV4-1; d_call: TRBD1; clone_size: few; cdr3_nt: TGCGCCAGCAGCCAAGATGTCGGGACAGCACTTTCACCCCTCCACTTT; cdr3_aa: CASSQDVGTALSPLHF
j_call: TRBJ2-7; v_call: TRBV19; d_call: -; clone_size: -; cdr3_nt: TGTGCCAGTAGTATCTATTTCCAGGGGAACGAGCAGTACTTC; cdr3_aa: CASSIYFQGNEQYF
j_call: TRBJ1-5; v_call: TRBV28; d_call: -; clone_size: many; cdr3_nt: TGTGCCAGCAGTTCCCTGAAGGGTCAGCCCCAGCATTTT; cdr3_aa: CASSSLKGQPQHF
j_call: TRBJ2-1; v_call: TRBV5-1; d_call: -; clone_size: many; cdr3_nt: TGCGCCAGCAGCCAGCCCCTTAGCGGAGAGCAGTTCTTC; cdr3_aa: CASSQPLSGEQFF
j_call: TRBJ2-5; v_call: TRBV5-1; d_call: TRBD2; clone_size: -; cdr3_nt: TGCGCCAGCAGCTTAGGACTAGCGGGCGAACAAGAGACCCAGTACTTC; cdr3_aa: CASSLGLAGEQETQYF
j_call: TRBJ2-3; v_call: TRBV2; d_call: TRBD2; clone_size: many; cdr3_nt: TGTGCCAGCAGTGACTTAAGCGGGAGCCCCGCAGATACGCAGTATTTT; cdr3_aa: CASSDLSGSPADTQYF
j_call: TRBJ2-7; v_call: TRBV19; d_call: TRBD1; clone_size: few; cdr3_nt: TGTGCCAGTACCAAGCACCCGGGACAGGGGTCCTACGAGCAGTACTTC; cdr3_aa: CASTKHPGQGSYEQYF
j_call: TRBJ2-2; v_call: TRBV5-1; d_call: -; clone_size: many; cdr3_nt: TGCGCCAGCAGCTTGTTCCGCAGGGAGAACACCGGGGAGCTGTTTTTT; cdr3_aa: CASSLFRRENTGELFF
j_call: TRBJ1-2; v_call: TRBV2; d_call: -; clone_size: -; cdr3_nt: TGTGCCAGCAGTGAACAAGGGGAAGGCTACACCTTC; cdr3_aa: CASSEQGEGYTF
j_call: TRBJ1-1; v_call: TRBV6-1; d_call: -; clone_size: many; cdr3_nt: TGTGCCAGCCTCCCCCGAGGGGCAAGAACTGAAGCTTTCTTT; cdr3_aa: CASLPRGARTEAFF
j_call: TRBJ2-1; v_call: TRBV14; d_call: -; clone_size: -; cdr3_nt: TGTGCCAGCAGCCAAGTTTCCCGGACCTCCTACAATGAGCAGTTCTTC; cdr3_aa: CASSQVSRTSYNEQFF
j_call: TRBJ2-7; v_call: TRBV29-1; d_call: TRBD1; clone_size: many; cdr3_nt: TGCAGCGTTGAAGTTCTGGGACAGGGCTCCTACGAGCAGTACTTC; cdr3_aa: CSVEVLGQGSYEQYF
j_call: TRBJ2-3; v_call: TRBV5-4; d_call: TRBD1; clone_size: -; cdr3_nt: TGTGCCAGCAGCTTCTGGACAGGCTACCTTAGCACAGATACGCAGTATTTT; cdr3_aa: CASSFWTGYLSTDTQYF
j_call: TRBJ2-2; v_call: TRBV3-1; d_call: -; clone_size: many; cdr3_nt: TGTGCCAGCAGCCAAGGAGACGGCACCGGGGAGCTGTTTTTT; cdr3_aa: CASSQGDGTGELFF
j_call: TRBJ2-7; v_call: TRBV20-1; d_call: -; clone_size: many; cdr3_nt: TGCAGTGCTGACTGGACACGGAGCGTGGAGTCACCCTACGAGCAGTACTTC; cdr3_aa: CSADWTRSVESPYEQYF
j_call: TRBJ2-2; v_call: TRBV24-1; d_call: TRBD2; clone_size: -; cdr3_nt: TGTGCCACCCAGCGGGAACTAGGCACCGGGGAGCTGTTTTTT; cdr3_aa: CATQRELGTGELFF
j_call: TRBJ1-6; v_call: TRBV2; d_call: TRBD1; clone_size: many; cdr3_nt: TGTGCCAGCAGTGCGGGACAGGGTAATTCACCCCTCCACTTT; cdr3_aa: CASSAGQGNSPLHF